Following are 9 T cell receptor beta chains from one sample sequenced in a study of T-cell reconstitution after alpha-beta-depleted transplantation in children. Unique molecular identifiers were used in preparing the TCRbeta library. TCRdb used MiXCR to reprocess the PCR reads, holding one entry per CDR3 protein. This table has fewer than 1 million distinct CDR3 sequences, roughly 15% appearing once. The specimen comprised PBMCs, mostly from graft donor cells, sampled 360 days after TCRalphabeta/CD19-depleted stem cell transplant. These receptors originate from a male patient between 5 and 17 years old who had a stem cell transplant for acute lymphoblastic leukemia, so the T cells may come from the graft donor.

V gene TRBV7-2 combines with J gene TRBJ2-7; TRBD1 matches at 7 bases. Germline loops: CDR1 SGHTA, CDR2 FQGNSA. V shed 5 bases, J shed 4 bases, and the junction held 5 bases outside the gene matches. This CDR3 is built from 13 residues. CDR3 DNA: TGTGCCAGCAGCATTAGCAGGGGGTACGAGCAGTACTTC. It specifies CASSISRGYEQYF.

The genes are TRBV7-9 and TRBJ1-2, with TRBD1 matching over 9 bases. Germline lookup yields CDR1 SEHNR and CDR2 FQNEAQ (reference sequence). Losses at the gene ends were 5 bases for V and 5 bases for J; bases not matched to a gene: 9. CDR3 size: 15 residues. CDR3 residues: CASSALWDREYGYTF. The CDR3 DNA reads TGTGCCAGCAGCGCCCTATGGGACAGGGAATATGGCTACACCTTC.

CDR3 DNA: TGTGCCAGCAGCACCGACAGGGGTCCCTACGAGCAGTACTTC. Translation gives CASSTDRGPYEQYF. J is TRBJ2-7 and V is TRBV7-2; TRBD1 matches at 8 bases. Germline CDR1 and CDR2: SGHTA and FQGNSA. This CDR3 has 14 amino acids. V lost 5 bases and J lost 2; bases outside the gene matches: 5.

This clonotype was detected ten times or more. The chain uses TRBV7-6 and TRBJ2-7; TRBD2 is a possible D gene (6 bases). The CDR3 is 15 amino acids. Germline CDR1 is SGHVS and CDR2 is FNYEAQ. V lost 1 base and J lost 0, with 10 bases in between. CDR3 sequence reads: CASSLETSLSYEQYF. In DNA form, the CDR3 reads TGTGCCAGCAGCTTAGAAACTAGCCTCTCCTACGAGCAGTACTTC.

This clonotype has just a few counts. This rearrangement joins TRBV7-8 to TRBJ2-7; D may be TRBD1 (6 bases). Germline loops: CDR1 SGHVS, CDR2 FQNEAQ. This CDR3 has 15 amino acids. Trimming cost V 5 bases and J 0 bases, with 14 bases left between them. The CDR3, as DNA: TGTGCCAGCAGCGTTCTGACAGGAGACTCCTACGAGCAGTACTTC. Amino acid sequence: CASSVLTGDSYEQYF.

This clonotype has at least ten counts. The chain recombines TRBV10-3 with TRBJ2-7, with no clear D. Germline assignment: CDR1 ENHRY and CDR2 SYGVKD. The CDR3 has 13 amino acids. V was clipped by 2 bases and J by 3 bases, with 8 bases between them. CDR3 in DNA: TGTGCCATCAGTGAGGATAGCCGCTACGAGCAGTACTTC. This sequence encodes CAISEDSRYEQYF.

The gene calls are TRBV28 and TRBJ1-6; TRBD1 is a possible D gene (5 bases). The CDR3 sequence is 15 residues long. Germline V gives CDR1 MDHEN, CDR2 SYDVKM. Trimming cost V 5 bases and J 4 bases, with 12 bases left between them. CDR3: CASSQRGGYNSPLHF. CDR3 DNA: TGTGCCAGCAGTCAGAGGGGAGGATATAATTCACCCCTCCACTTT. The full variable domain, with the rest looked up from reference TRBV28 and TRBJ1-6, is DVKVTQSSRYLVKRTGEKVFLECVQDMDHENMFWYRQDPGLGLRLIYFSYDVKMKEKGDIPEGYSVSREKKERFSLILESASTNQTSMYLCASSQRGGYNSPLHFGNGTRLTVT.

This clonotype has a handful of counts. The chain recombines TRBV20-1 with TRBJ1-5; D not certain. The CDR3 length is 14 residues. Trimming pared 6 bases from V and 2 bases from J, leaving 14 bases between. Germline V gene sequence: CDR1 DFQATT, CDR2 SNEGSKA (reference sequence). This chain's CDR3 is CSAPGKGGNQPQHF. CDR3 nucleotide sequence: TGCAGTGCGCCCGGGAAGGGCGGCAATCAGCCCCAGCATTTT.

This clonotype was found a few times. The chain links TRBV7-8 to TRBJ2-3; TRBD2 aligns across 12 bases. The V gene's germline CDR1 is SGHVS and CDR2 FQNEAQ. J lost 5 bases, V lost 2 bases, and 5 bases had no gene match. The CDR3 sequence is 16 residues long. Here the CDR3 DNA reads TGTGCCAGCAGCTTAATGGTGACTAGCGGGAGAGATACGCAGTATTTT. This encodes CASSLMVTSGRDTQYF.